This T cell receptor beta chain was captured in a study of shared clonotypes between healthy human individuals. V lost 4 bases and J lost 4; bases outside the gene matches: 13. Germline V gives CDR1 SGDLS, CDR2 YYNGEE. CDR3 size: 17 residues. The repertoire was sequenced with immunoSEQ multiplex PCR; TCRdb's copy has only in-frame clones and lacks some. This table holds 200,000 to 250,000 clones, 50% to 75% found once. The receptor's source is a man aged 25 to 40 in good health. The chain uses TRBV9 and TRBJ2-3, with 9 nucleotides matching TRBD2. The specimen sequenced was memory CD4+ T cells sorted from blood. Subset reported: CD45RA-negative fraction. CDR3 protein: CASSPLPGLAGSDTQYF. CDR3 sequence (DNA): TGTGCCAGCAGCCCACTACCGGGACTAGCAGGTTCAGATACGCAGTATTTT. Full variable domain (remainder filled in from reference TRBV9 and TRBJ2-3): DSGVTQTPKHLITATGQRVTLRCSPRSGDLSVYWYQQSLDQGLQFLIQYYNGEERAKGNILERFSAQQFPDLHSELNLSSLELGDSALYFCASSPLPGLAGSDTQYFGPGTRLTVL.